This T cell receptor beta chain emerged from a study of blood T cell repertoires in COVID-19. Across the whole study: Both acute and convalescent COVID-19 samples were obtained from the United States, Italy and Spain. PBMCs, B-cell-depleted T cells, or T cells were the source of the cDNA or gDNA that made up the material.

The CDR3 totals 14 residues. V dropped 0 bases and J dropped 11 bases, with 14 bases sitting between them. CDR1 is SGHTA and CDR2 is FQGNSA in the germline V gene. Per the authors' pipeline: By means of reference gene primer amplification, nucleated cell counts were estimated. Here immunoSEQ multiplex PCR was the method, and the copy in TCRdb shows in-frame clones only, minus some. Clone size and the V and J calls come from that table; the DNA yielded D and trimming. The sample yields a few hundred thousand clones, about 90% seen once. The chain links TRBV7-2 to TRBJ2-1; D gene unclear. What was sequenced was peripheral blood. This receptor was obtained from a man between 18 and 29 years old who had recovered from COVID-19. The CDR3 sequence: CASSLAINSEKQFF. CDR3 coding DNA: TGTGCCAGCAGCTTAGCGATTAATTCGGAGAAGCAGTTCTTC.